This T cell receptor beta chain appears in the sequencing data of a study of blood T cell repertoires in COVID-19 (TCRdb year 2020). Study-level background: Samples covering the acute and convalescent phases of COVID-19 were provided by collaborators in the United States, Italy and Spain. The material from the prospective study consisted of cDNA or gDNA derived from T cells, B-cell-depleted T cells, or PBMCs. Deeply sampled blood TCRbeta repertoires from subjects exposed to, actively infected with, or recovered from COVID-19 were included in the dataset. The repertoires were made available in a free public database intended to serve as a resource for research on the immune response to SARS-CoV-2. Samples came from the ongoing ImmuneRACE study (first 160 participants) plus 1,254 subjects from 6 global collaborators. Nearly every sample came with metadata listing a de-identified subject ID, COVID-19 status, age in years and sex. HLA class I and class II types, where available, came from metadata supplied by the sample provider rather than from assay-based typing. On the study overall, not on this receptor specifically: How much clinical and demographic metadata was included differed by source and by participant, and the metadata was provided uncurated.

V and J are truncated by 5 bases and 8 bases respectively, leaving an intervening sequence of 12 bases. CDR1 and CDR2 are drawn from the germline V gene: MNHEY, SVGEGT. The CDR3 holds 13 amino acids from the cysteine to the phenylalanine. Solely the CDR3 DNA is kept, with 39 bases framed from the first base. The immunoSEQ Assay, a bias-controlled multiplex PCR, was used to amplify TCRbeta CDR3 regions from genomic DNA. Per the source publication's procedure: The number of nucleated cells in each sample was estimated by amplification of reference gene primers within the assay. Sequence reads were collapsed and filtered to measure the absolute abundance of every unique TCRbeta CDR3 rearrangement. For each sample, productive Simpson clonality was calculated as the square root of Simpson's diversity index over productive rearrangements. Imported from immuneACCESS, the table was reduced by TCRdb to in-frame sequences with V and J called. These copies leave out some clones; in studies compared against another copy, an unresolved V gene accounts for under half, and the cause of the remainder is not known. The DNA gave D and trimming, while V, J and clone size come from that table. Present in this sample are about 47,000 clones, less than 90% of which were seen just once. The top ten constitute about 7% of the sample.

Whole blood was collected in K2EDTA tubes by collaborating institutions according to the institutions' own protocols. For TCRbeta analysis, collaborators shipped samples in one of three forms: frozen whole blood, isolated PBMCs, or DNA extracted from either of those sample types. This clone was seen once. The antigen this receptor binds is unknown. Base quality data are lacking; no much larger clone is found one base away. The TCR was taken from a man aged 60 to 75 with active COVID-19. Sequenced sample: peripheral blood. The chain is made from TRBV6-2 or TRBV6-3 and TRBJ1-4, with no confidently assigned D gene. The bases are TGTGCCAGCAGTCCGAAACGAGGGGAAAAACTGTTTTTT. This yields the protein CASSPKRGEKLFF.